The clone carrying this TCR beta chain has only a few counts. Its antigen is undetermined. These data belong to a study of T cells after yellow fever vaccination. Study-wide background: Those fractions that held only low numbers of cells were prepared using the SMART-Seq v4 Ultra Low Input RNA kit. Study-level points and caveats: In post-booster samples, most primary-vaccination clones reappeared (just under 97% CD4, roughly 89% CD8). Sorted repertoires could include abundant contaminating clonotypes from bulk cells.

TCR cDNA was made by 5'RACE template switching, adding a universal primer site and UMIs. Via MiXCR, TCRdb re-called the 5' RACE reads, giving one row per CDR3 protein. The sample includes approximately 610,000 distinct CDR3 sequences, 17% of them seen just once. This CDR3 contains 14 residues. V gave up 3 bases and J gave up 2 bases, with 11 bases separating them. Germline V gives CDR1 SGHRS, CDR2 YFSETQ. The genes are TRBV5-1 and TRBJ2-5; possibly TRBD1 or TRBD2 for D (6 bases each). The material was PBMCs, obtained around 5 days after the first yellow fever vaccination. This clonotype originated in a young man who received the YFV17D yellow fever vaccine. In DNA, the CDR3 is TGCGCCAGCAGCTCGGGGGCCGGGCAAGAGACCCAGTACTTC. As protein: CASSSGAGQETQYF.